This entry lists 15 T cell receptor beta chains sequenced from one sample in a study of T cells in localized non-small cell lung cancer. This table comes from immunoSEQ multiplex PCR, and its TCRdb copy is limited to in-frame clones, with some not included. The sample carries approximately 30,000 clones, around 90% recorded once. The source was peripheral blood mononuclear cells, collected before any cancer treatment. All receptors come from a man aged 40 to 70 with stage III lung adenocarcinoma.

V and J are TRBV6-1 and TRBJ2-7; tentatively, D is TRBD1 (5 bases). Germline CDR1 is MNHNS and CDR2 is SASEGT. The CDR3 consists of 14 residues. Deletions cut 7 bases from V and 2 bases from J, with 15 bases between. The CDR3 DNA reads as TGTGCCAGCATTAGCACAGGAACCACCTACGAGCAGTACTTC. The encoded protein is CASISTGTTYEQYF.

The V call is TRBV28, the J call TRBJ2-7; 7 positions agree with TRBD2. The CDR3 is 15 amino acids. Germline CDR1 is MDHEN and CDR2 is SYDVKM. Losses at the gene ends were 4 bases for V and 0 bases for J; bases not matched to a gene: 6. The CDR3 DNA follows: TGTGCCAGCAGTTCCGGGACTACCCTCTCCTACGAGCAGTACTTC. This gives the protein CASSSGTTLSYEQYF. The variable domain in full, completed from reference TRBV28 and TRBJ2-7, reads DVKVTQSSRYLVKRTGEKVFLECVQDMDHENMFWYRQDPGLGLRLIYFSYDVKMKEKGDIPEGYSVSREKKERFSLILESASTNQTSMYLCASSSGTTLSYEQYFGPGTRLTVT.

The V gene is TRBV25-1, the J gene TRBJ2-5; 11 bases line up with TRBD2. Germline CDR1 is MGHDK and CDR2 is SYGVNS. The CDR3 is 15 amino acids. The V gene end was trimmed by 6 bases and the J gene end by 5 bases; junction bases not matched to a gene: 8. Written as DNA, the CDR3 is TGTGCCAGCAGGGAGGGACTAGCGGATATCGAGACCCAGTACTTC. It specifies CASREGLADIETQYF.

The rearrangement uses TRBV30 and TRBJ2-3, with a weak D call TRBD2 (6 bases). This CDR3 comprises 14 residues. Germline V gives CDR1 GTSNPN, CDR2 SVGIG (reference sequence). Deletions cut 4 bases from V and 2 bases from J, with 13 bases between. CDR3 region: CAWMGRGVTDTQYF. In DNA, the CDR3 is TGTGCCTGGATGGGGCGGGGCGTCACAGATACGCAGTATTTT.

This clone turned up a few times. V gene TRBV19 combines with J gene TRBJ1-1, with D possibly matching TRBD1 (5 bases). CDR1 and CDR2 (germline): LNHDA, SQIVND (reference sequence). This CDR3 has 16 amino acids. Trimming cost V 4 bases and J 1 base, with 16 bases left between them. The CDR3 is CASSTGLEIGNTEAFF. The CDR3 region has the DNA TGTGCCAGTAGTACGGGACTCGAGATCGGGAACACTGAAGCTTTCTTT.

The chain recombines TRBV4-3 with TRBJ2-7, with D perhaps matching TRBD1 (5 bases). The CDR3 consists of 15 residues. V lost 4 bases and J 2 bases, leaving 15 bases between the germline ends. Germline V CDR1 and CDR2: LGHNA, YSLEER. CDR3: CASSPKPTETYEQYF. CDR3 nucleotides: TGCGCCAGCAGCCCCAAGCCGACAGAAACCTACGAGCAGTACTTC.

The J gene is TRBJ2-1, the V gene TRBV27; 8 nucleotides agree with TRBD2. Germline CDR1 reads MNHEY; CDR2 reads SMNVEV (reference sequence). V lost 8 bases to trimming and J lost 4 bases; unmatched junction nucleotides: 10. This CDR3 region has 15 residues. DNA of the CDR3: TGTGCCAGCCTAATGCTCGGGGGGGCTTACAATGAGCAGTTCTTC. As protein: CASLMLGGAYNEQFF.

This sequence joins TRBV6-5 and TRBJ2-3, with a tentative D call TRBD2 (6 bases). Per germline, CDR1 MNHEY and CDR2 SVGAGI. The length of the CDR3 is 15 residues. Trimming removed 0 bases from V and 0 bases from J, with 7 bases in between. The CDR3 DNA sequence: TGTGCCAGCAGTTACTCTGGGACTAGCACAGATACGCAGTATTTT. Encoded protein: CASSYSGTSTDTQYF.

Here the CDR3 DNA reads TGTGCCAGCAGCCCGTACGGGGGGAATGAGCAGTACTTC. Amino acid sequence: CASSPYGGNEQYF. The genes are TRBV5-5 and TRBJ2-7; the match to TRBD2 covers 7 bases. The germline CDR1 and CDR2 sequences are SGHKS and YYEKEE (reference sequence). V shed 4 bases and J 7 bases; nucleotides not matched to a gene: 8. The CDR3 is 13 amino acids.

This clone was counted once. The rearrangement joins TRBV19 to TRBJ1-5, with 7 nucleotides matching TRBD1. Trimming at V came to 6 bases and at J to 6 bases, leaving 5 bases not matched to a gene. CDR3 length equals 13 residues. From germline, CDR1 is LNHDA and CDR2 SQIVND (reference sequence). CDR3 region: CASRGQVSQPQHF. DNA for the CDR3: TGTGCCAGTAGAGGACAGGTTAGTCAGCCCCAGCATTTT.

V usage is TRBV11-3 and J usage is TRBJ2-7; maybe TRBD1 (6 bases). Trimming shortened V by 2 bases and J by 4 bases, and 12 bases separated the two germline ends. Germline lookup yields CDR1 SGHNT and CDR2 YENEEA. This CDR3 has 14 amino acids. The CDR3 DNA is TGTGCCAGCAGCTTATCATGGGGGCAATACGAGCAGTACTTC. It is translated as CASSLSWGQYEQYF. Filled out from reference TRBV11-3 and TRBJ2-7, the complete variable domain reads EAGVVQSPRYKIIEKKQPVAFWCNPISGHNTLYWYLQNLGQGPELLIRYENEEAVDDSQLPKDRFSAERLKGVDSTLKIQPAELGDSAVYLCASSLSWGQYEQYFGPGTRLTVT.

V is TRBV7-3 and J is TRBJ2-1; D possibly corresponds to TRBD2 (5 bases). CDR1 SGHTA and CDR2 FQGTGA come from the germline V gene. V lost 2 bases and J lost 4, with 12 bases in between. This CDR3 spans 15 amino acids. CDR3 DNA: TGTGCCAGCAGCTTAGGCCCTCTAGCTTACAATGAGCAGTTCTTC. The encoded protein is CASSLGPLAYNEQFF.

V and J are TRBV6-1 and TRBJ2-7; D unresolved. The germline CDR1 and CDR2 sequences are MNHNS and SASEGT. With 8 bases removed from V and 3 bases from J, the gap between germline ends came to 5 bases. This CDR3 is built from 10 residues. Here the CDR3 reads CASSVYEQYF. CDR3 bases: TGTGCCAGCTCCGTCTACGAGCAGTACTTC.

The V call is TRBV30, the J call TRBJ1-6; no clear D. V dropped 0 bases and J dropped 4 bases, with 7 bases sitting between them. From germline, CDR1 is GTSNPN and CDR2 SVGIG (reference sequence). This CDR3 has 14 amino acids. The CDR3 loop is CAWSVVRYNSPLHF. DNA for the CDR3: TGTGCCTGGAGTGTGGTCAGGTATAATTCACCCCTCCACTTT.

Turning to this clone: The germline gene is not matched at one end of the junction; a read error may be the cause. Here the CDR3 DNA reads TGTGCTAGCAGCTTACAAGGCCCCTATGAGCAGTTCTTC. Amino acid sequence: CASSLQGPYEQFF. The gene calls are TRBV7-7 and TRBJ2-1; D not resolved. The CDR3 totals 13 residues. Germline V CDR1 and CDR2: SSHAT, FNYEAQ (reference sequence).